This entry features one TCR beta chain sequence. This clonotype occurred a few times. No antigen is known for it. No qualities accompany the bases; no much larger clone lies one base away. TCR cDNA was synthesized by 5'RACE template switching, through which a universal primer site and unique molecular identifiers were introduced. Priming of cDNA synthesis was performed from both the TCR alpha and TCR beta constant segments. Library amplification involved two PCR steps, and the second step added sample barcodes and sequencing adapters. Sequencing of libraries was performed on Illumina HiSeq 2500 (2x100 bp) or NovaSeq (2x150 bp). The authors' pipeline ran thus. Reads were demultiplexed and collapsed into UMI consensus sequences with MIGEC, and V(D)J alignment was performed with MiXCR. Using edgeR on replicate PBMC samples, clonotypes were called vaccine-responding if FDR was below 0.01 and the log2 fold change was above 5 up to day 15. Bulk clonotypes were assigned CD4 or CD8 identity according to which sequenced CD4 or CD8 repertoire held them at higher abundance. TCRdb reprocessing: public reads trimmed at Q25 with fastp, clones called with MiXCR, in-frame beta chains kept. Each CDR3 protein appears once, grouped with its most common genes and DNA. TCRdb assigned the V and J calls; the authors' analysis was not used. For this sample the table gives 110,000 to 150,000 distinct CDR3 sequences, of which less than 8.5% were detected only once. The ten largest make up more than 0.6% of the sample.

The data stem from a study of T cells after yellow fever vaccination (dated by TCRdb to about 2019). Regarding the complete study: Libraries from fractions with low cell numbers were prepared with the SMART-Seq v4 Ultra Low Input RNA kit. To follow T-cell clones before and after primary and booster YFV17D yellow fever vaccination, bulk TCR alpha and beta repertoires were sequenced over time. The cohort comprised two healthy male donors, one aged 18 to 30 and one aged 30 to 40 years. Blood samples were taken at several timepoints before and after primary and secondary immunization, and bulk PBMC replicates and cell subsets were isolated. General study outcomes and caveats: Computational filtering was required because FACS-sorted repertoires could contain abundant contaminating clonotypes from the bulk population. A small share of clonotypes occurred in both CD4 and CD8 compartments, likely arising from convergent recombination. Most clones expanded after primary vaccination (approximately 96% of CD4 and 80% to 90% of CD8) were re-detected after the booster, suggesting that broad memory maintenance occurred. The secondary T-cell response was weaker than the primary response but faster, peaking on day 5 instead of day 15. The study included only two donors, which limits how far the findings can be generalized.

Per the publication, the treatment or condition label means: live attenuated yellow fever vaccine strain. PBMCs were isolated from peripheral blood using a standard Ficoll-Paque protocol. CD4 and CD8 T-cell fractions were isolated with Dynabeads CD4 and CD8 positive selection kits. RNA was extracted with TriZol from bulk PBMCs, CD4 and CD8 fractions, and dextramer-positive and dextramer-negative fractions. The sample here was CD4+ T cells sorted from PBMCs, taken 10 days after the yellow fever booster vaccination. The TCR sequence derives from a man aged 30 to 39 who received the YFV17D yellow fever vaccine.

Here is the DNA: TGTGCCAGTAGACCTAAGACAGGCACCCAAGAGACCCAGTACTTC. It codes for CASRPKTGTQETQYF. Recombination connected TRBV19 to TRBJ2-5, with TRBD1 perhaps the D gene, on 6 matching bases. CDR1 and CDR2 were assigned from the germline V gene (reference sequence) as LNHDA and SQIVND. Trimming removed 6 bases from V and 1 base from J, leaving 15 bases between the germline ends. Measured from the cysteine to the phenylalanine, the CDR3 is 15 residues long. The sequence is cut down to CDR3 DNA, 45 bases in frame from base 1.